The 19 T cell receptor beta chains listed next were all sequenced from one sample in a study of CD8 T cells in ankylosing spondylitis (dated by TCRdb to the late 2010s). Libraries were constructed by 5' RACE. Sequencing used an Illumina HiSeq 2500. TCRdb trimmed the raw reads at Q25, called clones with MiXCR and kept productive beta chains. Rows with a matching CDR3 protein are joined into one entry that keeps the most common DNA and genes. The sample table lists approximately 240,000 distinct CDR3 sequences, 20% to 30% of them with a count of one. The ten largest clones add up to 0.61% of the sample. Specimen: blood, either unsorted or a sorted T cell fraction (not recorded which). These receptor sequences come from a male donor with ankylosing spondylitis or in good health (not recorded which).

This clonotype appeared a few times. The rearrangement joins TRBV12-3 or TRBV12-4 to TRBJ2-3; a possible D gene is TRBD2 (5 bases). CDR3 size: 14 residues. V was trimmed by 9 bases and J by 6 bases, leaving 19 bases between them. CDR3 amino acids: CASKDTGGSDTQYF. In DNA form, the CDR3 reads TGTGCCAGTAAAGACACCGGCGGGTCGGATACGCAGTATTTT.

The CDR3 here is CASSPTTGDYNEQFF. In DNA, the CDR3 is TGTGCCAGCAGTCCGACGACAGGGGACTACAATGAGCAGTTCTTC. The chain is built from TRBV12-3 or TRBV12-4 and TRBJ2-1; 8 positions match TRBD1. Germline trimming cut 5 bases from V and 3 bases from J; bases unmatched to any gene: 6. The CDR3 consists of 15 residues.

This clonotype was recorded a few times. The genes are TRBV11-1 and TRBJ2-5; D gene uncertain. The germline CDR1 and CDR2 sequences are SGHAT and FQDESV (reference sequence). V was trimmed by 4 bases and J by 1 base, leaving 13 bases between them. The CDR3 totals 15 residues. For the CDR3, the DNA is TGTGCCAGCAGCTCGACCCTACAAACCCAAGAGACCCAGTACTTC. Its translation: CASSSTLQTQETQYF.

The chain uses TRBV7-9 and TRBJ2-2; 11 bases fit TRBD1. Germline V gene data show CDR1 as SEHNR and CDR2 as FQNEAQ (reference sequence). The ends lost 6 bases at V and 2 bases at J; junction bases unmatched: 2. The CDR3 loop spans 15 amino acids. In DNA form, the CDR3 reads TGTGCCAGCAGACGGACAGGGGGCAACACCGGGGAGCTGTTTTTT. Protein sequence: CASRRTGGNTGELFF.

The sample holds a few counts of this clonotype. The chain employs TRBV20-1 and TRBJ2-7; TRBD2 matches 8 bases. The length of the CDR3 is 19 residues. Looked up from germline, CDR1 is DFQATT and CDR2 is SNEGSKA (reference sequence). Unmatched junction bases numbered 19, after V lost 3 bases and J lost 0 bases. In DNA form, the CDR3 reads TGCAGTGCTAGGAGGCTTAGCGGGGCGAAGGGTTCGGTCTCCTACGAGCAGTACTTC. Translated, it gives CSARRLSGAKGSVSYEQYF.

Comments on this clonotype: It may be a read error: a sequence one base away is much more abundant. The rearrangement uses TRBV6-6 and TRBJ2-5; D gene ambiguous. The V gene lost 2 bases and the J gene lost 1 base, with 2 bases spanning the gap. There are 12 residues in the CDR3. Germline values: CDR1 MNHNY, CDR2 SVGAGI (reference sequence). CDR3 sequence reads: CASSYPQETQYF. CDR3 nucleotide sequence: TGTGCCAGCAGTTACCCCCAAGAGACCCAGTACTTC.

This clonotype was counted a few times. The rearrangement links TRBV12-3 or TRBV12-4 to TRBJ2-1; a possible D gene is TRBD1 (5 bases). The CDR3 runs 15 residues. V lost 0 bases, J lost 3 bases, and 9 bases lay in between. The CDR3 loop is CASSLAQGFYNEQFF. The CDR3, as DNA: TGTGCCAGCAGTTTAGCCCAGGGTTTCTACAATGAGCAGTTCTTC.

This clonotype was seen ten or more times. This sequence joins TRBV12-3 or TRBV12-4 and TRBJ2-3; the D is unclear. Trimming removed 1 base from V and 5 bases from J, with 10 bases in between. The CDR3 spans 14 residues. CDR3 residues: CASSLVSGVDTQYF. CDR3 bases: TGTGCCAGCAGTTTAGTATCTGGGGTAGATACGCAGTATTTT.

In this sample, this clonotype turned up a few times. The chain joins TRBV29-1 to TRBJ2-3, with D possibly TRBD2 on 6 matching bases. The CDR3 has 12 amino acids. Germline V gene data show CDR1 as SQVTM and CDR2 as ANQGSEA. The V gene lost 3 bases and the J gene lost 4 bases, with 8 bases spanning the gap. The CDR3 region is CSVDGGSDTQYF. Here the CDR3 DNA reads TGCAGCGTTGACGGGGGTTCAGATACGCAGTATTTT.

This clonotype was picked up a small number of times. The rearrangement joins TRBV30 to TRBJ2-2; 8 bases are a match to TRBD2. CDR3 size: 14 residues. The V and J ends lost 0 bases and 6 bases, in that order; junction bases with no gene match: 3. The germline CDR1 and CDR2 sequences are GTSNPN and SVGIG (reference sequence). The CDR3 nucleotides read TGTGCCTGGAGTGTAGGGCGGGGGGCCGGGGAGCTGTTTTTT. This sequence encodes CAWSVGRGAGELFF.

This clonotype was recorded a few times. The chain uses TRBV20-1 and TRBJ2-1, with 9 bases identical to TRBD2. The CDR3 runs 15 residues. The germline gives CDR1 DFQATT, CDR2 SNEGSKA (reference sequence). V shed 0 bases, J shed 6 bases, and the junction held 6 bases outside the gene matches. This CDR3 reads CSARDLAGEINEQFF. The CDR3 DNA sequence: TGCAGTGCTAGAGATTTAGCGGGGGAGATCAATGAGCAGTTCTTC.

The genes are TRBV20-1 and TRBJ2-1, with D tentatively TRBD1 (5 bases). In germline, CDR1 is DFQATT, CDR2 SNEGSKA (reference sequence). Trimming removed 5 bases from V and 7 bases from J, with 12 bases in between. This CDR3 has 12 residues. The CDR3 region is CSAGAGNNEQFF. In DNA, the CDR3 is TGCAGTGCTGGGGCAGGGAATAATGAGCAGTTCTTC.

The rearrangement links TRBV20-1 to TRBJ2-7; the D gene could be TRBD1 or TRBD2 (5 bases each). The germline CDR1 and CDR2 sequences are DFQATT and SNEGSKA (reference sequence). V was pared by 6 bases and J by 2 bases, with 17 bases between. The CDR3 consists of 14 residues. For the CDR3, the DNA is TGCAGTGCCCACCCGGCCCGGGGCGCCTACGAGCAGTACTTC. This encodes CSAHPARGAYEQYF.

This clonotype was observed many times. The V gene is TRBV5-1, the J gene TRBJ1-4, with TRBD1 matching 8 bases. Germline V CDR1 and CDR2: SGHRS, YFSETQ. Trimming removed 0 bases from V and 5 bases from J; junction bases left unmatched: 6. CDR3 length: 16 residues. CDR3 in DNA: TGCGCCAGCAGCTTGGCAGGGGGCTATTTGAATGAAAAACTGTTTTTT. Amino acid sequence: CASSLAGGYLNEKLFF.

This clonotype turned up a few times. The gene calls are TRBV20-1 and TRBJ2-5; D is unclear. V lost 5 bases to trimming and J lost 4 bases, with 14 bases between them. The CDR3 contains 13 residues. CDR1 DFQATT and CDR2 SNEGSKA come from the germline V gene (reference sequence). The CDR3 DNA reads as TGCAGTGCTCTACCTAGAGCCCCAGAGACCCAGTACTTC. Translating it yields CSALPRAPETQYF.

The CDR3 here is CASSPGLRNTGELFF. The CDR3, as DNA: TGTGCCAGCAGCCCTGGACTGAGAAACACCGGGGAGCTGTTTTTT. The J gene is TRBJ2-2, the V gene TRBV12-3 or TRBV12-4; a weak D match, TRBD2 (5 bases). Deletions cut 6 bases from V and 2 bases from J, with 13 bases between. This CDR3 has 15 residues.

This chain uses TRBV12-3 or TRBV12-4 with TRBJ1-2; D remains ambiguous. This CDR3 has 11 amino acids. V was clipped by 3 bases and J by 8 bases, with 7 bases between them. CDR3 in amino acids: CASSFRTGYTF. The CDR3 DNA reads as TGTGCCAGCAGTTTTCGTACAGGCTACACCTTC.

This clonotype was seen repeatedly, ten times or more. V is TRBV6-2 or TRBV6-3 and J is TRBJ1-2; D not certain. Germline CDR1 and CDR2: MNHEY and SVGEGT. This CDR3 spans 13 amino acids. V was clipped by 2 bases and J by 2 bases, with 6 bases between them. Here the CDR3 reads CASSYRQNYGYTF. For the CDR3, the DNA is TGTGCCAGCAGTTACCGTCAGAACTATGGCTACACCTTC.

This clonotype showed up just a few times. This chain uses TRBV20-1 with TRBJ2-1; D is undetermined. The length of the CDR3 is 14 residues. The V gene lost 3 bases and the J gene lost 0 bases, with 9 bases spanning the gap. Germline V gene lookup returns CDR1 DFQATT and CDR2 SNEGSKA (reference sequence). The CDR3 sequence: CSASGQSSYNEQFF. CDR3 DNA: TGCAGTGCTAGTGGTCAGAGCTCCTACAATGAGCAGTTCTTC.